Reported below is one T cell receptor (beta chain). Its antigen is not yet known. Base quality data are lacking; no much larger clone is found one base away. The library relied on the immunoSEQ multiplex PCR assay. The multiplex PCR relied on a mix of 60 forward primers for TCR Vbeta segments and 13 reverse primers for TCR Jbeta segments. A multiplex PCR assay on genomic DNA amplified the CDR3 region of rearranged TCR beta genes. The Illumina HiSeq System was used to sequence the amplified TCR beta libraries as 87-base-pair reads. The paper's processing steps were these. A later analysis tallied around 80 million unique TCR beta chains across the approximately 670 repertoires, and approximately 9.9 million of those chains were shared by two or more donors. A nearest-neighbor algorithm error-corrected the raw reads and collapsed the reads into unique sequences, merging closely related sequences to remove PCR and sequencing errors. CDR3 sequences were aligned to IMGT reference sequences to assign V, D and J gene segments. For a sequence to be retained, a match of at least six nucleotides to both a V gene segment and a J gene segment was required. Rearrangements were called productive when the CDR3 lacked stop codons and stayed in frame with V and J; all others were non-productive. CDR3 was defined according to IMGT convention as the region running from the second conserved V-encoded cysteine to the conserved J-encoded phenylalanine. Sequences without an unambiguous match to a single V gene segment were excluded from the earlier analysis of about 630 of the donors. In an earlier analysis of around 600 of the donors, V segments were called functional above 56.7% productive rearrangements and were called segregating when the between-donor standard deviation exceeded 5%. A statistical classification framework was developed to diagnose cytomegalovirus status using the catalog of TCR beta chain sequences. A later analysis assigned V and J genes by comparing TCR nucleotide sequences with IMGT/GENE-DB human TR gene sequences. A later analysis assigned CDR3 sequences and most-parsimonious VDJ recombination scenarios with the TCRdist pipeline. A later analysis defined each TCR beta chain by its CDR3 amino acid sequence plus V-gene family, and excluded reads lacking a unique V-gene family. As a way to deal with suspected cross-contamination and a sequencing artifact, a later analysis dropped 592 nucleotide sequences that were highly shared and had low generation probability. In a later analysis, a clonal expansion index for each public chain was calculated from normalized within-repertoire ranks of inferred template counts. Generation probabilities in a later analysis came from a VDJ recombination model fitted to out-of-frame rearrangements, and those results were checked against IGoR. Hypergeometric tests were used in a later analysis to score TCR-TCR, TCR-HLA and TCR-CMV co-occurrence, with a repertoire-size bias correction applied to the TCR pairs. To estimate false discovery rates, a later analysis permuted the HLA or CMV assignments 20 times. A later analysis grouped co-occurring TCRs with DBSCAN, adding TCRdist sequence similarity when clustering within HLA-allele-positive subsets. Repertoires with fewer than 30,000 or more than 120,000 public chains, plus five repertoires with anomalous nucleotide sharing, were excluded from co-occurrence clustering. The immuneACCESS repertoire file appears here via TCRdb, limited to in-frame rearrangements. These files lack a portion of the clones; in checked studies, under half of the deficit traces to unresolved V genes, and the cause of the others is not known. The V and J calls and clone size come from that table; D and trimming were worked out from the DNA. This sample is represented by some 130,000 clones; about four fifths of them were singletons. About 0.74% of the sample is held by the ten biggest clonotypes.

The data derive from a study of cytomegalovirus exposure and HLA in healthy donors (dated 2017 in TCRdb). Regarding the study in general: In an earlier analysis of 587 of the donors, around 300 Gb of sequence data and 120 million or so unique TCR beta sequences from approximately 180 million T cells were reported. Roughly 300 gigabases of sequencing data and roughly 90 million unique TCR sequences were included in an early release covering 550 to 650 HLA-typed donors. Of the roughly 420 genotyped donors, roughly 76% were placed in the genetic ancestry cluster associated with self-reported Caucasian donors. The study aimed to test whether cataloging public T cell receptors could reveal signatures of past pathogen exposure. Using immunosequencing, the study profiled T cell repertoires from roughly 650 subjects and related those repertoires to cytomegalovirus serostatus. A separate validation cohort of over 95 different subjects was used in addition to the approximately 640-subject first cohort. To predict cytomegalovirus infection status, the study combined high-throughput TCR immunosequencing, statistical association of individual TCRs with disease status, and machine learning. A later analysis re-examined previously published TCR beta repertoires from 500 to 700 donors and added high-resolution HLA genotyping to investigate patterns of TCR occurrence. Rather than drawing on any new phenotypic data, the later analysis identified candidate immune exposures from TCR beta sequences and the way those sequences occurred across donors. An earlier analysis of 587 of the donors used high-throughput TCR beta sequencing to judge whether each TCR beta V gene segment behaved as functional or pseudogenic. Donor age, sex, ethnicity and CMV serostatus were collected together with the repertoire data. A later genetic analysis took genome-wide SNP genotypes for about three fifths of the 666 donors and used that subset as a discovery cohort. Every repertoire in the discovery cohort had been generated on one and the same sequencing platform. Class I and class II HLA loci were covered by the typing at four-digit resolution. Typing coverage differed by locus: A, B, C, DRB1 and DQB1 were typed in roughly 620-630 donors, DQA1 in roughly 500, DPA1 in approximately 600, and DPB1 in 400 to 490. Because of strong linkage in the cohort, four or five DR-DQ haplotypes were treated as single units for association and clustering. Among approximately 370 genotyped donors of the cohort, an average of about 220,000 unique TCR beta nucleotide sequences was sequenced per donor, of which about 19% were non-productive.

The cohort consisted of hundreds of healthy bone marrow donors. Cohort members were all nominally healthy when sampled, although unrecorded immune exposures were likely present. The donor tested CMV seronegative and was one of the 352 seronegative cohort members. A peripheral blood sample was collected from each donor, and TCR beta sequencing was performed on peripheral blood mononuclear cells. The Qiagen DNeasy Blood Extraction Kit was used to extract genomic DNA from the blood cell samples. Summary of the overall study and its limitations: Because HLA typing was missing for some donors at each locus, association tests included only the typed subset. The cohort was sequenced for TCR beta chains only, and without alpha or paired-chain data the features that could be detected were limited. A cluster of highly shared sequence variants was judged likely to represent a technical artifact of the sequencing pipeline. Because counts were too low, about 18 rarely observed V segments, including chromosome 9 orphons, were excluded from the earlier analysis of several hundred of the donors. For the cohort, immune exposure information was limited to CMV serostatus. An earlier analysis of 587 of the donors showed that most TCR beta V segments appeared in productive rearrangements either about 87% or about 30% of the time, which broadly matched IMGT annotations. In both the original and validation cohorts, the classifier was reported to diagnose cytomegalovirus status with high specificity and sensitivity. According to a later analysis, TCR association rates differed among HLA loci, with DRB1 alleles showing the most associated TCRs and HLA-C alleles showing the fewest. Correlated functional status among segregating V segments might reflect linkage disequilibrium, but an unknown experimental factor could not be ruled out. A further reported finding was that TCR beta sequences accurately predicted the HLA-A and HLA-B alleles for most subjects in the first cohort. At a false discovery rate of 0.05, a later analysis linked some 17,000 TCR beta sequences to specific HLA alleles. Compared with equally common non-associated chains, HLA-associated TCR beta chains in a later analysis were more clonally expanded and had lower generation probabilities. Sequencing depth was assumed to be roughly uniform across donors in the presence/absence analyses, though that assumption may not hold. In a later analysis, most CMV-associated TCR beta chains were found to appear HLA-restricted, with HLA associations seemingly driven largely by CMV exposure. A later genetic analysis associated a missense DCLRE1C variant with V-gene and J-gene trimming of TCR beta chains, and an independent cohort replicated the association. When HLA alleles, especially DR and DQ, strongly co-occurred, attributing TCR associations to individual alleles was difficult. In the study, approximately 160 TCR beta chains were listed as associated with cytomegalovirus. In vitro tests confirmed that a few of the cytomegalovirus-associated TCR beta chains recognize cytomegalovirus antigens. Most TCR sequences were seen in very few donors, while some public TCRs were found in many individuals. According to a later analysis, parvovirus B19, influenza, CMV and Epstein-Barr virus appeared linked to several top co-occurrence clusters. A later genetic analysis reported fewer N-insertions in productive TCRs among donors in an Asian-associated ancestry cluster than the roughly 640-donor mean. It was suggested by the authors that the approach could potentially be generalized to other disease states and immunological phenotypes.

Sequenced input: PBMCs. The clonotype originates from a man younger than 35 in good health and CMV-seronegative.

The CDR3 amino acid sequence is: CASSARTGADTQYF. In nucleotides, the sequence is TGTGCCAGCAGCGCCCGGACAGGGGCAGATACGCAGTATTTT. The sequence links TRBV9 to TRBJ2-3; 9 bases in between match TRBD1. Based on the germline V gene, the CDR1 and CDR2 sequences are SGDLS and YYNGEE. Spanning cysteine to phenylalanine, the CDR3 consists of 14 amino acids. The CDR3 DNA has 42 bases and is translated from base 1. Clipping removes 3 bases from V and 4 bases from J, with 3 as the unmatched junction base count.